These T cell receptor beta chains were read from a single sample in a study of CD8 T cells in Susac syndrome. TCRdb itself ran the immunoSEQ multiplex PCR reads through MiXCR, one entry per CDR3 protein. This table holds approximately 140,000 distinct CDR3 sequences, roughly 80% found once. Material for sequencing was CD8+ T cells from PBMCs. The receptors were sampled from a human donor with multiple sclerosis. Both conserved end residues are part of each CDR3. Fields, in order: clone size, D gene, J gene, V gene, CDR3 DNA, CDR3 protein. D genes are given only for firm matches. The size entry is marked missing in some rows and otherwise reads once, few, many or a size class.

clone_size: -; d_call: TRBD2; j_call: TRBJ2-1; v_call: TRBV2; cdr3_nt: TGTGCCAGCAAGGATGCTAGCGGGAGTAGTGAGCAGTTCTTC; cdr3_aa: CASKDASGSSEQFF
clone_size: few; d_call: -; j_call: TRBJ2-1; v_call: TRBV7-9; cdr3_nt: TGTGCCAGCAGCTGGGGAGGTGATGAGCAGTTCTTC; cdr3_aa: CASSWGGDEQFF
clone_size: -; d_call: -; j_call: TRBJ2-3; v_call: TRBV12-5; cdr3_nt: TGTGCTAGTGGTGGGGGGGACACCCGCACAGATACGCAGTATTTT; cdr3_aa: CASGGGDTRTDTQYF
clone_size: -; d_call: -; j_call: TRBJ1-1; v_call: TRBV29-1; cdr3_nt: TGCAGCGTTGAGGAAAATGGTGTCGAAGCTTTCTTT; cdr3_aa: CSVEENGVEAFF
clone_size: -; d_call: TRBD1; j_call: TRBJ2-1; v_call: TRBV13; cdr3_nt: TGTGCCAGCAGCTTAGTAGCCGGGACAGGCAATGAGCAGTTCTTC; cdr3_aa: CASSLVAGTGNEQFF
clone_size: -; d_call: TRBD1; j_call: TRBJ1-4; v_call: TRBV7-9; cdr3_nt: TGTGCCAGCACGGGACAGGGGGCGGATAATGAAAAACTGTTTTTT; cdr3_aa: CASTGQGADNEKLFF
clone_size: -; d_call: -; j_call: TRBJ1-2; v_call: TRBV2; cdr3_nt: TGTGCCAGCAGTGAAGCGATGTACGGCTACACCTTC; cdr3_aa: CASSEAMYGYTF
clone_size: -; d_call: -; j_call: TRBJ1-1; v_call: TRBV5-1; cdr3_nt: TGCGCCAGCAGTTACCGGGGGCGTTATGACACTGAAGCTTTCTTT; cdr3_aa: CASSYRGRYDTEAFF
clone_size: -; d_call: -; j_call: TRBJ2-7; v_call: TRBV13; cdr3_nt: TGTGCCAGCAGCTTGGGACGGAGTGCCTACGAGCAGTACTTC; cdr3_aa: CASSLGRSAYEQYF
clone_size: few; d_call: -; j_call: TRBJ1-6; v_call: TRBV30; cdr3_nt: TGTGCCTTCACAGGGAACCCCTATAATTCACCCCTCCACTTT; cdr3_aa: CAFTGNPYNSPLHF
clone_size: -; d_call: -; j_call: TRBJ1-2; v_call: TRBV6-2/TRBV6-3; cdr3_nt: TGTGCCAGCAGTTACGTCGTGGCTACCTATGGCTACACCTTC; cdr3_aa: CASSYVVATYGYTF
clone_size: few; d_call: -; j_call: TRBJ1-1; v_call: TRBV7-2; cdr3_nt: TGTGCCAGCAGCTTCGTGCACGGGCTCAGGGTACCTGAAGCTTTCTTT; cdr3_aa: CASSFVHGLRVPEAFF
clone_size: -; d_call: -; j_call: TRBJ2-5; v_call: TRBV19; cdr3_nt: TGTGCCAGTAGTATAGGACCTCAGGGTTGGATCATTGACTTC; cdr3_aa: CASSIGPQGWIIDF
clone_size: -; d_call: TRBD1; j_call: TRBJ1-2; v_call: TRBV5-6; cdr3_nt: TGTGCCAGCAGCTTGGAGACAGGGAGAATCTATGGCTACACCTTC; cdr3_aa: CASSLETGRIYGYTF
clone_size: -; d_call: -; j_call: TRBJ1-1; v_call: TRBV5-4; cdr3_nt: TGTGCCAGCAGCCGGACGGGGGTCGGGAACACTGAAGCTTTCTTT; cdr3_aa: CASSRTGVGNTEAFF
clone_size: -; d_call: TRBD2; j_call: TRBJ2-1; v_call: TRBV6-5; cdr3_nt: TGTGCCAGCAGTTACAGGGGTCTGGGACTAGCGGGGGGGCAAAATGAGCAGTTCTTC; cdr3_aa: CASSYRGLGLAGGQNEQFF
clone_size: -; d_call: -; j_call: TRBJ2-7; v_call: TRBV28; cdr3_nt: TGTGCCAGCAGTTCCCACCCCCGTATGGCAAACTACGAGCAGTACTTC; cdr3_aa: CASSSHPRMANYEQYF
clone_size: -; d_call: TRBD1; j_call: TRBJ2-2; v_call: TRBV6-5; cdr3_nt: TGTGCCAGCAGTTACTCGGCTCCCGGGACAGAGAACACCGGGGAGCTGTTTTTT; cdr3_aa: CASSYSAPGTENTGELFF
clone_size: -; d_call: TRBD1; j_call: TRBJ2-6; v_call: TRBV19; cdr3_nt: TGTGCCAGTAGTGACCCAGGGGGAGCTGGGGCCAACGTCCTGACTTTC; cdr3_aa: CASSDPGGAGANVLTF
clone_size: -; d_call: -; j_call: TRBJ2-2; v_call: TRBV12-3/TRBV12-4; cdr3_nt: TGTGCCAGCAGTAGGGTCTTTCTAAGGAGGGACACCGGGGAGCTGTTTTTT; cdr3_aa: CASSRVFLRRDTGELFF
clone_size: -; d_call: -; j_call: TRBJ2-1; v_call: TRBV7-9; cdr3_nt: TGTGCCAGCATCGGGCCAGCGGTCTCCTACAATGAGCAGTTCTTC; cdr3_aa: CASIGPAVSYNEQFF